The 2 T cell receptor beta chains below were found in one sample sequenced in a study of cytomegalovirus exposure and HLA in healthy donors. TCRdb's copy holds only in-frame clones and misses some; the assay was immunoSEQ multiplex PCR. The sample contains about 350,000 clones, around 90% of which appear only once. Sequenced sample: PBMCs. These receptors were obtained from a woman in her 30s in good health and CMV-seropositive.

This clone was seen a single time. The chain couples TRBV28 to TRBJ1-4, with D perhaps TRBD1 (6 bases). The CDR3 is made up of 14 amino acids. Germline V gives CDR1 MDHEN, CDR2 SYDVKM. Trimming took off 7 bases at V and 0 bases at J, with 9 bases between the two ends. CDR3 nucleotide sequence: TGTGCCAGCATTACAGGGACAACTAATGAAAAACTGTTTTTT. Translated, it gives CASITGTTNEKLFF. Filled out from reference TRBV28 and TRBJ1-4, the complete variable domain reads DVKVTQSSRYLVKRTGEKVFLECVQDMDHENMFWYRQDPGLGLRLIYFSYDVKMKEKGDIPEGYSVSREKKERFSLILESASTNQTSMYLCASITGTTNEKLFFGSGTQLSVL.

This clone was seen only once. The chain links TRBV14 to TRBJ2-2; 7 bases align to TRBD1. The CDR3 covers 15 residues. Germline values: CDR1 SGHDN, CDR2 FVKESK. Unmatched junction bases numbered 5, after V lost 2 bases and J lost 5 bases. The CDR3 loop is CASSQRMTGTGELFF. CDR3 coding DNA: TGTGCCAGCAGCCAACGTATGACAGGGACCGGGGAGCTGTTTTTT.